This T cell receptor (beta chain) was captured by sequencing in a study of blood T cell repertoires in COVID-19. At the level of the study: The United States, Italy and Spain supplied acute and convalescent COVID-19 samples. Nucleic acid was either cDNA or gDNA, and it came from T cells, B-cell-depleted T cells, or PBMCs.

In the authors' workflow: Researchers report that nucleated cell counts were estimated from reference gene primer amplification. Clones were read by immunoSEQ multiplex PCR, and TCRdb kept only the in-frame ones, dropping some. D and trimming were read from the DNA, whereas the V and J calls and clone size are those reported in that table. The sample yields some 75,000 clones, 80% to 90% seen once. V was clipped by 8 bases and J by 8 bases, with 16 bases between them. Per the germline V gene, CDR1 is MDHEN and CDR2 is SYDVKM. This CDR3 region has 14 residues. The V gene is TRBV28, the J gene TRBJ1-6; a weak D match, TRBD1 (5 bases). The clonotype was recovered from a man in his sixties with acute or convalescent COVID-19. The sequencing input was peripheral blood. In DNA form, the CDR3 reads TGTGCCAGCGTGGGGGAGAGGAGGGATTCACCCCTCCACTTT. Translated: CASVGERRDSPLHF. Full variable domain (missing parts from reference TRBV28 and TRBJ1-6): DVKVTQSSRYLVKRTGEKVFLECVQDMDHENMFWYRQDPGLGLRLIYFSYDVKMKEKGDIPEGYSVSREKKERFSLILESASTNQTSMYLCASVGERRDSPLHFGNGTRLTVT.